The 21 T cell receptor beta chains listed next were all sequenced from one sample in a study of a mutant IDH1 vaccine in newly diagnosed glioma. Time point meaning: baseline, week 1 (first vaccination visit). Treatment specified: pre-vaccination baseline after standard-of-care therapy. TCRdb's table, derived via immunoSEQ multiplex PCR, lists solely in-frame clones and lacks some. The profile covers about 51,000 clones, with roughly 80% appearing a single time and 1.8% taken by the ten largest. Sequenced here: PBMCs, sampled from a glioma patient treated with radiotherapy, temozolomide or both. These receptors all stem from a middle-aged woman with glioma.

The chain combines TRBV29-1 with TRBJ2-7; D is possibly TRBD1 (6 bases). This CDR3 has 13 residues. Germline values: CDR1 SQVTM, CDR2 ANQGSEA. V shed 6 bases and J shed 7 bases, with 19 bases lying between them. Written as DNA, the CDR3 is TGCAGCGTCGGACGACGACCGAGGGGGGAGCAGTACTTC. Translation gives CSVGRRPRGEQYF.

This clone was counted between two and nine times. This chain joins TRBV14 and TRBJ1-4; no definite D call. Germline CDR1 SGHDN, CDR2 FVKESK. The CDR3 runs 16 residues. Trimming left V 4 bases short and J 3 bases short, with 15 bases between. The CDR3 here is CASSRIVGGPNEKLFF. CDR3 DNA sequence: TGTGCCAGCAGCCGTATCGTGGGAGGTCCTAATGAAAAACTGTTTTTT.

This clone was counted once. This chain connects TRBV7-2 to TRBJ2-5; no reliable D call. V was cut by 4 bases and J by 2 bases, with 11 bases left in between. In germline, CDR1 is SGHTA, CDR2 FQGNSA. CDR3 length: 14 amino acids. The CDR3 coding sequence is TGTGCCAGCAGCTATAACAAAGGACAAGAGACCCAGTACTTC. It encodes CASSYNKGQETQYF.

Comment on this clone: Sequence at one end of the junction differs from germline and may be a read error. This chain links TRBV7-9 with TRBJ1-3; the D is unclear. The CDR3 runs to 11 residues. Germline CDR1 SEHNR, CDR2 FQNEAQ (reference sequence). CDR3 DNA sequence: TGTGCCAGCAGCTTAGTTGCGGGCCCACATTTT. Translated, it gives CASSLVAGPHF. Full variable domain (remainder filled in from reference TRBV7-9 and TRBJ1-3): DTGVSQNPRHKITKRGQNVTFRCDPISEHNRLYWYRQTLGQGPEFLTYFQNEAQLEKSRLLSDRFSAERPKGSFSTLEIQRTEQGDSAMYLCASSLVAGPHFGEGSWLTVV.

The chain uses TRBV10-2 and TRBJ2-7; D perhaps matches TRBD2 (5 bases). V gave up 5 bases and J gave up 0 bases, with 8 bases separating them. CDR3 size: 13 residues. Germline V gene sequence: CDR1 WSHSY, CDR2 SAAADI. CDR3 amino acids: CASSYGSSYEQYF. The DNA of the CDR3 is TGCGCCAGCAGTTATGGGAGCTCCTACGAGCAGTACTTC.

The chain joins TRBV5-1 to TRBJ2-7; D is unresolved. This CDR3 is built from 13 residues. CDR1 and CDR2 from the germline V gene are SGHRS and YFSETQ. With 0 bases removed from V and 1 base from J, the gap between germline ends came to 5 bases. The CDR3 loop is CASSLAGSYEQYF. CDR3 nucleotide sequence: TGCGCCAGCAGCTTGGCCGGGTCCTACGAGCAGTACTTC.

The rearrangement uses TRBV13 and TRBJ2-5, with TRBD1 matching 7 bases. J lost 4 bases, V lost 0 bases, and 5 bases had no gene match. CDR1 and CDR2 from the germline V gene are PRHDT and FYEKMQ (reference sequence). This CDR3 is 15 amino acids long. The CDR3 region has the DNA TGTGCCAGCAGCTTAGGCCGGGACAGACTAGAGACCCAGTACTTC. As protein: CASSLGRDRLETQYF.

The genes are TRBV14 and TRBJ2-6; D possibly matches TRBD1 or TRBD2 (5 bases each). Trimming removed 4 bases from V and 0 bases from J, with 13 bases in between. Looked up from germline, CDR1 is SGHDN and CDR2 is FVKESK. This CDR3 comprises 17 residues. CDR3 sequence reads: CASSLGALRSGANVLTF. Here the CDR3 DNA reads TGTGCCAGCAGCCTCGGGGCCCTCCGCTCTGGGGCCAACGTCCTGACTTTC.

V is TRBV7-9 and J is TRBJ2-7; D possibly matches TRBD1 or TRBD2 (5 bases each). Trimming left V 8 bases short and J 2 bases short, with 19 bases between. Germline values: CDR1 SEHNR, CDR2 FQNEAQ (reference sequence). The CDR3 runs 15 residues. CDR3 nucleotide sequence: TGTGCCAGCTGTTGCCCGGTCTTGGGGGCCTACGAGCAGTACTTC. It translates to CASCCPVLGAYEQYF.

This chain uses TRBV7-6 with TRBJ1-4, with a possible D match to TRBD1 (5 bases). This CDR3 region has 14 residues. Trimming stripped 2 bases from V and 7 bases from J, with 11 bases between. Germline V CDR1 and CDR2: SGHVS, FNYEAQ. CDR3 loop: CASSLSGRGEKLFF. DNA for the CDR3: TGTGCCAGCAGCTTATCAGGGAGGGGTGAAAAACTGTTTTTT. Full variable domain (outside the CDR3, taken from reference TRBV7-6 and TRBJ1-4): GAGVSQSPRYKVTKRGQDVALRCDPISGHVSLYWYRQALGQGPEFLTYFNYEAQQDKSGLPNDRFSAERPEGSISTLTIQRTEQRDSAMYRCASSLSGRGEKLFFGSGTQLSVL.

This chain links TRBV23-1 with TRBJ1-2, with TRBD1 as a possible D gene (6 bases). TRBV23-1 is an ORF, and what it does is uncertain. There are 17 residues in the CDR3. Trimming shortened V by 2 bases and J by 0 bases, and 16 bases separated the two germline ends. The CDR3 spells CASSQQMTGDTNYGYTF. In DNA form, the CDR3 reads TGCGCCAGCAGTCAACAGATGACAGGAGATACTAACTATGGCTACACCTTC.

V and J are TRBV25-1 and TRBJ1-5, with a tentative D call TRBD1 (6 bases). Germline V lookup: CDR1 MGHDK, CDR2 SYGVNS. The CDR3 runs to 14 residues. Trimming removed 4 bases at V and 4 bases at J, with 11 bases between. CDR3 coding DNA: TGTGCCAGCAGTGTACTAGACAGGAATCAGCCCCAGCATTTT. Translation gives CASSVLDRNQPQHF.

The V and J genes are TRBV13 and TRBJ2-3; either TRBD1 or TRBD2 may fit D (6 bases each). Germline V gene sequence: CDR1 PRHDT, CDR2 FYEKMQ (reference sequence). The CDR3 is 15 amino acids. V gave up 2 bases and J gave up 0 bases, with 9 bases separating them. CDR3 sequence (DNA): TGTGCCAGCAGCTTATTAGGGGGGAGCACAGATACGCAGTATTTT. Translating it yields CASSLLGGSTDTQYF.

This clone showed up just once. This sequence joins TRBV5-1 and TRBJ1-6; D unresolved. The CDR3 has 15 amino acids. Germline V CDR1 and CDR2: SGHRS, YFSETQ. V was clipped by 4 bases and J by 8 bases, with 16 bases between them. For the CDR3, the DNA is TGCGCCAGCAGCCCCGGACCGATTCGGGATTCACCCCTCCACTTT. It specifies CASSPGPIRDSPLHF. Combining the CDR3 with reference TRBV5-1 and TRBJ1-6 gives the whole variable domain KAGVTQTPRYLIKTRGQQVTLSCSPISGHRSVSWYQQTPGQGLQFLFEYFSETQRNKGNFPGRFSGRQFSNSRSEMNVSTLELGDSALYLCASSPGPIRDSPLHFGNGTRLTVT.

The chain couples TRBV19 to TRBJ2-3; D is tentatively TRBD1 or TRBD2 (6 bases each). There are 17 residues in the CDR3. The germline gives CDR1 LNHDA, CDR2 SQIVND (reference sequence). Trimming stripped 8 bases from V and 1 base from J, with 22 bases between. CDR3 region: CASPPSYRDWGTDTQYF. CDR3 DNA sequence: TGTGCCAGTCCCCCTTCCTACAGGGACTGGGGCACAGATACGCAGTATTTT. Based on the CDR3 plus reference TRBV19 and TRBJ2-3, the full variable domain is DGGITQSPKYLFRKEGQNVTLSCEQNLNHDAMYWYRQDPGQGLRLIYYSQIVNDFQKGDIAEGYSVSREKKESFPLTVTSAQKNPTAFYLCASPPSYRDWGTDTQYFGPGTRLTVL.

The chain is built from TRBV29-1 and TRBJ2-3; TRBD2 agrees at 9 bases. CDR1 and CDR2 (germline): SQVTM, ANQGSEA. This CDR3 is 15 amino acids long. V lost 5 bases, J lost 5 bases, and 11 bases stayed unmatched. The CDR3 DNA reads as TGCAGCGTTCTGCCCGGGCGGGGGGGCCGAGATACGCAGTATTTT. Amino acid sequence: CSVLPGRGGRDTQYF.

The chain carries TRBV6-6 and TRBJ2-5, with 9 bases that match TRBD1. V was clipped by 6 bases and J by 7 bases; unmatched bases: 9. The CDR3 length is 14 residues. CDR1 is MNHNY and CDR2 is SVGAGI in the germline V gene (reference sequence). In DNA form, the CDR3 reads TGTGCCAGCAGCAAGGGACAGGGTAGAGGGACCCAGTACTTC. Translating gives CASSKGQGRGTQYF.

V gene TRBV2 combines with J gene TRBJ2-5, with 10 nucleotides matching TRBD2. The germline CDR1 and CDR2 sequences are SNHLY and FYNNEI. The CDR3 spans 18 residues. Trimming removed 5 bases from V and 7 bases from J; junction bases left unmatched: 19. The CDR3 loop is CASSSQGFGLAALGTQYF. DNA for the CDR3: TGTGCCAGCAGTTCTCAGGGGTTTGGACTAGCGGCGTTGGGGACCCAGTACTTC.

CDR3 in amino acids: CASNNLDTASASGTQYF. DNA of the CDR3: TGTGCCAGCAACAACCTAGACACCGCCTCGGCATCCGGGACCCAGTACTTC. V is TRBV7-9 and J is TRBJ2-5; unclear D gene. Between the trimmed V and J ends, which lost 7 bases and 7 bases, there was a span of 28 bases. The CDR3 loop spans 17 amino acids. Germline CDR1 reads SEHNR; CDR2 reads FQNEAQ (reference sequence).

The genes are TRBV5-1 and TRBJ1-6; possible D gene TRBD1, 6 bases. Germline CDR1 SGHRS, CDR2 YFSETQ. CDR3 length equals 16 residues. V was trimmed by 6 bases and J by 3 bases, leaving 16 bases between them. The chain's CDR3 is CASMDTGTSYNSPLHF. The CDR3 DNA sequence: TGCGCCAGCATGGACACCGGGACAAGCTATAATTCACCCCTCCACTTT.

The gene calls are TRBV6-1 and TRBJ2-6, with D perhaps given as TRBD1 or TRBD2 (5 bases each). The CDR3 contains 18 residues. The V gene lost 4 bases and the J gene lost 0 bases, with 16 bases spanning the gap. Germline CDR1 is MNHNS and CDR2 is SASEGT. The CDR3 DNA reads TGTGCCAGCAGTGCCCTCGTCTCAGGGAGCTCTGGGGCCAACGTCCTGACTTTC. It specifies CASSALVSGSSGANVLTF.